This T cell receptor beta chain comes out of a study of T cell changes during pregnancy in multiple sclerosis. This table comes from immunoSEQ multiplex PCR, and its TCRdb copy is limited to in-frame clones, with some not included. This table has around 100,000 clones, about 90% appearing once. Trimming took 0 bases from V and 13 from J, leaving 15 bases between them. The germline gives CDR1 LNHNV, CDR2 YYDKDF (reference sequence). The CDR3 has 13 residues. The sequence was collected from a female donor with multiple sclerosis, enrolled in a pregnancy study. The specimen was peripheral blood, collected after pregnancy. The V gene is TRBV15, the J gene TRBJ1-1, with D tentatively TRBD1 (5 bases). Here the CDR3 reads CATSRDDKGLGFF. The CDR3 DNA sequence: TGTGCCACCAGCAGAGATGATAAGGGGCTGGGTTTCTTT. The complete variable domain, with remaining parts taken from reference TRBV15 and TRBJ1-1, reads DAMVIQNPRYQVTQFGKPVTLSCSQTLNHNVMYWYQQKSSQAPKLLFHYYDKDFNNEADTPDNFQSRRPNTSFCFLDIRSPGLGDTAMYLCATSRDDKGLGFFGQGTRLTVV.